A selection of T cell receptor beta chains follows, all from one sample in a study of CD8 T cells in ankylosing spondylitis. TCRdb fed the 5' RACE reads into MiXCR, producing one record per CDR3 protein. Of fewer than 200,000 distinct CDR3 sequences detected, around 9.6% appear once; the ten largest clones hold around 16%. The specimen was blood, either unsorted or a sorted T cell fraction (not recorded which). All receptors derive from a female donor with ankylosing spondylitis or in good health (not recorded which). CDR3s include the opening cysteine and the closing phenylalanine or tryptophan. The order of the fields is J gene, V gene, clone size, D gene, CDR3 DNA, CDR3 protein. A D gene is named only where the DNA matches it firmly. Only some rows state a clone size, as once, few, many or a class for expanded clones.

j_gene: TRBJ1-6
v_gene: TRBV5-6
abundance: .
d_gene: TRBD1
CDR3nt: TGTGCCAGCAGCGAGGGGGACAGAAGCCATTCACCCCTCCACTTT
CDR3aa: CASSEGDRSHSPLHF

j_gene: TRBJ1-2
v_gene: TRBV20-1
abundance: many
d_gene: .
CDR3nt: TGCAGTGCTCCATGGGGCCGTGGCTACACCTTC
CDR3aa: CSAPWGRGYTF

j_gene: TRBJ2-1
v_gene: TRBV10-1
abundance: .
d_gene: .
CDR3nt: TGCGCCAGCAGTGAAAACTATAGGAATGAGCAGTTCTTC
CDR3aa: CASSENYRNEQFF

j_gene: TRBJ2-7
v_gene: TRBV5-1
abundance: few
d_gene: TRBD1
CDR3nt: TGCGCCAGCAGCCTTTATGGGGACAGGGCGACCGAGCAGTACTTC
CDR3aa: CASSLYGDRATEQYF

j_gene: TRBJ2-7
v_gene: TRBV5-1
abundance: .
d_gene: .
CDR3nt: TGCGCCAGCAGCTTCTATTCAGGACAGACCTACGAGCAGTACTTC
CDR3aa: CASSFYSGQTYEQYF

j_gene: TRBJ1-2
v_gene: TRBV7-9
abundance: few
d_gene: .
CDR3nt: TGTGCCAGCGTCGAAGAGGATCGGAACTATGGCTACACCTTC
CDR3aa: CASVEEDRNYGYTF

j_gene: TRBJ2-5
v_gene: TRBV7-9
abundance: many
d_gene: .
CDR3nt: TGTGCCAGCAGCTTAAGTCGGGAGACCCAGTACTTC
CDR3aa: CASSLSRETQYF

j_gene: TRBJ2-7
v_gene: TRBV6-1
abundance: .
d_gene: .
CDR3nt: TGTGCCAGCATCAGAGAGAAGTACAGGCCCTCCTACGAGCAGTACTTC
CDR3aa: CASIREKYRPSYEQYF

j_gene: TRBJ2-7
v_gene: TRBV29-1
abundance: many
d_gene: .
CDR3nt: TGCAGCGCTCAAGACTCTTCCGCCTACGAGCAGTACTTC
CDR3aa: CSAQDSSAYEQYF

j_gene: TRBJ2-3
v_gene: TRBV20-1
abundance: few
d_gene: .
CDR3nt: TGCAGTGCTAGAGAGACGCTAGCGCTAACGGATACGCAGTATTTT
CDR3aa: CSARETLALTDTQYF

j_gene: TRBJ2-7
v_gene: TRBV6-2/TRBV6-3
abundance: .
d_gene: TRBD2
CDR3nt: TGTGCCAGCAATCCGGGACTAGCGGATAGCTCCTACGAGCAGTACTTC
CDR3aa: CASNPGLADSSYEQYF

j_gene: TRBJ1-3
v_gene: TRBV10-3
abundance: few
d_gene: TRBD1
CDR3nt: TGTGCCATCTCCCGGGACAGGGTCTCCGAAAACACCATATATTTT
CDR3aa: CAISRDRVSENTIYF

j_gene: TRBJ2-7
v_gene: TRBV5-1
abundance: .
d_gene: .
CDR3nt: TGCGCCAGCAGCTTGGAGAGCGGACCCTACGAGCAGTACTTC
CDR3aa: CASSLESGPYEQYF

j_gene: TRBJ2-1
v_gene: TRBV20-1
abundance: few
d_gene: .
CDR3nt: TGCAGTGCTCGGGGGTTACTAGGGGGCCATGAGCAGTTCTTC
CDR3aa: CSARGLLGGHEQFF

j_gene: TRBJ2-3
v_gene: TRBV20-1
abundance: many
d_gene: TRBD2
CDR3nt: TGCAGTGCCGAGCGGGAGTTCGGCACAGATACGCAGTATTTT
CDR3aa: CSAEREFGTDTQYF

j_gene: TRBJ2-3
v_gene: TRBV9
abundance: .
d_gene: .
CDR3nt: TGTGCCAGCACCGCTTATCAGAGTATGGAATCAGATACGCAGTATTTT
CDR3aa: CASTAYQSMESDTQYF

j_gene: TRBJ2-7
v_gene: TRBV15
abundance: .
d_gene: .
CDR3nt: TGTGCCACCAGCAGAGATCTTGGGGGTTCCTACGAGCAGTACTTC
CDR3aa: CATSRDLGGSYEQYF

j_gene: TRBJ2-2
v_gene: TRBV12-3/TRBV12-4
abundance: many
d_gene: TRBD2
CDR3nt: TGTGCCACCGTCCGAGCGGGAGGGCCGCACACCGGGGAGCTGTTTTTT
CDR3aa: CATVRAGGPHTGELFF

j_gene: TRBJ2-5
v_gene: TRBV12-3/TRBV12-4
abundance: .
d_gene: TRBD1
CDR3nt: TGTGCCAGCAGCTCGGACAGGGCTGGATTGGAGACCCAGTACTTC
CDR3aa: CASSSDRAGLETQYF

j_gene: TRBJ2-2
v_gene: TRBV6-2/TRBV6-3
abundance: .
d_gene: .
CDR3nt: TGTGCCACGGCGGCACCGAACACCGGGGAGCTGTTTTTT
CDR3aa: CATAAPNTGELFF

j_gene: TRBJ1-4
v_gene: TRBV28
abundance: .
d_gene: .
CDR3nt: TGTGCCAGCAGTTTTCGGGGGGGCTATGAAAAACTGTTTTTT
CDR3aa: CASSFRGGYEKLFF

j_gene: TRBJ1-2
v_gene: TRBV24-1
abundance: many
d_gene: .
CDR3nt: TGTGCCACCGGTCACATCTATGGCTACACCTTC
CDR3aa: CATGHIYGYTF